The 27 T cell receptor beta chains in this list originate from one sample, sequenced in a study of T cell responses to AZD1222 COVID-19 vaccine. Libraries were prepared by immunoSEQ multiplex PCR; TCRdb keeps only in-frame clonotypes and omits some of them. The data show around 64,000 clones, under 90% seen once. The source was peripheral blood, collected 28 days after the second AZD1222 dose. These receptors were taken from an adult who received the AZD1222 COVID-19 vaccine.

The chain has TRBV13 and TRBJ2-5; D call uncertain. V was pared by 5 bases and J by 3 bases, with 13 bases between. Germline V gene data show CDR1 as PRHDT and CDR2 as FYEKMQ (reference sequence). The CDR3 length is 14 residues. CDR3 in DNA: TGTGCCAGCAGCCCCTCCCCGGGCAAAGAGACCCAGTACTTC. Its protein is CASSPSPGKETQYF.

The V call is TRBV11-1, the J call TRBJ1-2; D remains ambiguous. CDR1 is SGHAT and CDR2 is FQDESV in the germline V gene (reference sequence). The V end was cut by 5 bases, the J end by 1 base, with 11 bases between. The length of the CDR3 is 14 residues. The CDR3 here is CASSHREVNYGYTF. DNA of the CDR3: TGTGCCAGCAGCCACCGAGAGGTTAACTATGGCTACACCTTC.

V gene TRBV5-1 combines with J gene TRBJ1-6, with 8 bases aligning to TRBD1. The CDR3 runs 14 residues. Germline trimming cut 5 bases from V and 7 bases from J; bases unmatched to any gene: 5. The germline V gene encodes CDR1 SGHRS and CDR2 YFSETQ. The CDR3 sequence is CASSPGTGNSPLHF. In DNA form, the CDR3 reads TGCGCCAGCAGTCCCGGGACAGGCAATTCACCCCTCCACTTT.

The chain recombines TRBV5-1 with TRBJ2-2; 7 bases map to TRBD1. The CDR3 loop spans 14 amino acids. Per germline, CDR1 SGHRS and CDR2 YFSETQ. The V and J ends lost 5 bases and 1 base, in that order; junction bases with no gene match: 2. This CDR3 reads CASRRTGNTGELFF. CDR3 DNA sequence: TGCGCCAGCAGGCGGACAGGGAACACCGGGGAGCTGTTTTTT.

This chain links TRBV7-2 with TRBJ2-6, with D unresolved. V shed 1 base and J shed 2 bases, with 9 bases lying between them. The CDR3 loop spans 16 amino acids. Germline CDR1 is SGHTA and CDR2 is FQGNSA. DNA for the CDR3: TGTGCCAGCAGCTTAGTCTCGAAGCCTGGGGCCAACGTCCTGACTTTC. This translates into CASSLVSKPGANVLTF. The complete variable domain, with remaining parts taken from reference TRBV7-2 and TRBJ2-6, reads GAGVSQSPSNKVTEKGKDVELRCDPISGHTALYWYRQSLGQGLEFLIYFQGNSAPDKSGLPSDRFSAERTGGSVSTLTIQRTQQEDSAVYLCASSLVSKPGANVLTFGAGSRLTVL.

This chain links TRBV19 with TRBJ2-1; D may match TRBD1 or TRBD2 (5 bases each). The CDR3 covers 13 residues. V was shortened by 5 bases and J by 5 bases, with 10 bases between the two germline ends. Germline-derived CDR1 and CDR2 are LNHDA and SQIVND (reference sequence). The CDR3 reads CASSSWGNNEQFF. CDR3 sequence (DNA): TGTGCCAGTAGTTCGTGGGGGAACAATGAGCAGTTCTTC.

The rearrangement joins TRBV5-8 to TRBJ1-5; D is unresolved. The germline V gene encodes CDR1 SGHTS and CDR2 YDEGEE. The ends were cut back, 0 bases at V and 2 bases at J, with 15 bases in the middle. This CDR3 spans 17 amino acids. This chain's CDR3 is CASSLDAGGVRNQPQHF. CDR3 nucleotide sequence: TGTGCCAGCAGCTTGGACGCGGGAGGAGTTCGCAATCAGCCCCAGCATTTT.

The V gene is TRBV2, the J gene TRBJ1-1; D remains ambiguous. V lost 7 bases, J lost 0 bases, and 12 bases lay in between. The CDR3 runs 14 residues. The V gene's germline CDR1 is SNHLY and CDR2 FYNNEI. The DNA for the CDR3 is TGTGCCAGCACCTCAGCAACGATGAACACTGAAGCTTTCTTT. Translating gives CASTSATMNTEAFF.

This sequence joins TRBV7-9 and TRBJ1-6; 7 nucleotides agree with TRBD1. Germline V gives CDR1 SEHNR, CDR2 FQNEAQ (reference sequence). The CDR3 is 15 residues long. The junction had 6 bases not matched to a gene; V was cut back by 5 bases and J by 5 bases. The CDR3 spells CASSGQAGNNSPLHF. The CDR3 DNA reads TGTGCCAGCAGCGGACAGGCAGGGAATAATTCACCCCTCCACTTT.

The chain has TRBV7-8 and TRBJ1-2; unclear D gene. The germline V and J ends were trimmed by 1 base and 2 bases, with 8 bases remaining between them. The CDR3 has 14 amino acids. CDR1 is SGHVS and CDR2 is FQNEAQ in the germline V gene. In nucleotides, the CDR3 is TGTGCCAGCAGCTTAGACCTGGGAAACTATGGCTACACCTTC. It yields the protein CASSLDLGNYGYTF.

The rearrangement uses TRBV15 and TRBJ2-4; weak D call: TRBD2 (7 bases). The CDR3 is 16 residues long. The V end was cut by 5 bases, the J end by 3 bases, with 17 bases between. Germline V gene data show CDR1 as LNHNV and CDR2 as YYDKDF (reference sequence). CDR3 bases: TGTGCCACCAGCTACCACCGGGGGGCTGGCAAAAACATTCAGTACTTC. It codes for CATSYHRGAGKNIQYF.

DNA of the CDR3: TGTGCCAGCAGTCAGCCCGGGACACTAAATTTGGGCGGTGAAGCTTTCTTT. This gives the protein CASSQPGTLNLGGEAFF. The rearrangement links TRBV28 to TRBJ1-1; possibly TRBD1 for D (6 bases). Germline V CDR1 and CDR2: MDHEN, SYDVKM. Trimming took 5 bases from V and 7 from J, leaving 26 bases between them. The CDR3 runs to 17 residues.

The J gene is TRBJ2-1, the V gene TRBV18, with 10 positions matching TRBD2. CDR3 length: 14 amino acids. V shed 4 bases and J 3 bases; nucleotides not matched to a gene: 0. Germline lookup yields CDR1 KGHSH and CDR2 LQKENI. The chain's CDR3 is CASSRTSGYNEQFF. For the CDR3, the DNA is TGTGCCAGCTCACGGACTAGCGGCTACAATGAGCAGTTCTTC.

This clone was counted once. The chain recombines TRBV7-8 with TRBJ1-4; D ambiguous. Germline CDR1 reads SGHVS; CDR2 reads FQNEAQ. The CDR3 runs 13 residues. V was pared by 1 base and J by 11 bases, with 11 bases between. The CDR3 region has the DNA TGTGCCAGCAGCTTAGGCACCTTGGCCAAACTGTTTTTT. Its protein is CASSLGTLAKLFF.

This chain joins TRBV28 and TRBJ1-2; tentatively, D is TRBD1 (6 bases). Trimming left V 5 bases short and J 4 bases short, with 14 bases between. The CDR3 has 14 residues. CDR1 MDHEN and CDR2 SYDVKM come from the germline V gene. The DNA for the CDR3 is TGTGCCAGCAGTGCAGGGGCTCTGGGCTATGGCTACACCTTC. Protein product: CASSAGALGYGYTF.

CDR3 amino acids: CASSEIFGVTAMQFF. DNA for the CDR3: TGTGCCAGCAGTGAAATATTTGGAGTCACGGCCATGCAGTTCTTC. This chain connects TRBV2 to TRBJ2-1; no reliable D call. Trimming took 2 bases from V and 12 from J, leaving 20 bases between them. The CDR3 loop spans 15 amino acids. Germline CDR1 and CDR2: SNHLY and FYNNEI.

The CDR3 here is CASSPRTAETQYF. In nucleotides, the CDR3 is TGTGCCAGCAGCCCCAGGACGGCAGAGACCCAGTACTTC. The chain joins TRBV11-2 to TRBJ2-5; no clear D. V was trimmed by 5 bases and J by 4 bases, leaving 11 bases between them. Germline CDR1 reads SGHAT; CDR2 reads FQNNGV. CDR3 length equals 13 residues.

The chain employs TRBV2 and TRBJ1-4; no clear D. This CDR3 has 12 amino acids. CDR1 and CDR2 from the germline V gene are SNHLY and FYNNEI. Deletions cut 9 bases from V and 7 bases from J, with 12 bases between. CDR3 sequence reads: CASKALGEKLFF. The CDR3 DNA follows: TGTGCCAGTAAAGCCCTAGGTGAAAAACTGTTTTTT.

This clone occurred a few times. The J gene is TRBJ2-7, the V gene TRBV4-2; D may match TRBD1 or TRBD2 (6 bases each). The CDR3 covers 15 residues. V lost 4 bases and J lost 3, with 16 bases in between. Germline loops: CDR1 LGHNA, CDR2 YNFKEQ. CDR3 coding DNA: TGTGCCAGCAGCCGGACTAAAGTCAGGGGCTACGAGCAGTACTTC. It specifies CASSRTKVRGYEQYF.

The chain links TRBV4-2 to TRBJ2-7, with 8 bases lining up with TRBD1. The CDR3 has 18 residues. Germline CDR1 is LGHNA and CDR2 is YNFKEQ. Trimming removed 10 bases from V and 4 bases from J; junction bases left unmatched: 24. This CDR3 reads CATPQDDWGTGKPYEQYF. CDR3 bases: TGTGCCACCCCCCAAGACGACTGGGGGACAGGCAAACCTTACGAGCAGTACTTC.

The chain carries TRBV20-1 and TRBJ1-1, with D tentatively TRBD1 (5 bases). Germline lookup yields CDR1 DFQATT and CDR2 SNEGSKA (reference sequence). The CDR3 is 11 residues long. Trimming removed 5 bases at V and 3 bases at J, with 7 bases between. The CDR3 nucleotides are TGCAGTGCTGACAGCGACACTGAAGCTTTCTTT. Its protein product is CSADSDTEAFF.

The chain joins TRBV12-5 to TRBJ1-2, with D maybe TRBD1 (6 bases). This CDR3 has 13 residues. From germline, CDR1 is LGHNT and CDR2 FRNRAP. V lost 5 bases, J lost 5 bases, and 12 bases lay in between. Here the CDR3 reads CASGGTGHYGYTF. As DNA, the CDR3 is TGTGCTAGTGGTGGCACAGGGCATTATGGCTACACCTTC.

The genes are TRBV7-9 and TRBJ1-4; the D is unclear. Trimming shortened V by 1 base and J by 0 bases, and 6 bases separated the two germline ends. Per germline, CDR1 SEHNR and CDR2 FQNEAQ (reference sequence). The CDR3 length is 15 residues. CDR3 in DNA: TGTGCCAGCAGCTTAGTGGCAGCAACTAATGAAAAACTGTTTTTT. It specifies CASSLVAATNEKLFF.

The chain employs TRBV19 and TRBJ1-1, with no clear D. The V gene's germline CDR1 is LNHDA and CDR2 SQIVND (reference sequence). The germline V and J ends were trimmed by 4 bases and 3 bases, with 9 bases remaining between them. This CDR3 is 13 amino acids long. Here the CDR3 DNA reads TGTGCCAGTAGTAACTATGGGGACACTGAAGCTTTCTTT. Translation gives CASSNYGDTEAFF.

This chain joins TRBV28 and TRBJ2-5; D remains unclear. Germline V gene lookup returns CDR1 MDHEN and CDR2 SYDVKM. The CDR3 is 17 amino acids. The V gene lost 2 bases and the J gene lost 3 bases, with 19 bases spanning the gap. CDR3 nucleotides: TGTGCCAGCAGTTTAATGCTAGTCACATCCCTAAAAGAGACCCAGTACTTC. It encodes CASSLMLVTSLKETQYF.

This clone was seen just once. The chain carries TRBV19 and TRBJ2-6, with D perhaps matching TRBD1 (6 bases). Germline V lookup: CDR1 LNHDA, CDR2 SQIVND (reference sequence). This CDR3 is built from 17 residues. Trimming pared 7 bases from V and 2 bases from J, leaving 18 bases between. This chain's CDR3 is CASNKRSSGAGANVLTF. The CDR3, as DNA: TGTGCCAGTAATAAAAGATCGTCAGGGGCTGGGGCCAACGTCCTGACTTTC.

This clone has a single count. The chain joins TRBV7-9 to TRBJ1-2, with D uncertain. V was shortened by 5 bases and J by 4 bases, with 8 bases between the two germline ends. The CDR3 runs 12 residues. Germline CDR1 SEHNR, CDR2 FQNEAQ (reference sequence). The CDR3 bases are TGTGCCAGCAGCCCGGCTCTCTATGGCTACACCTTC. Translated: CASSPALYGYTF. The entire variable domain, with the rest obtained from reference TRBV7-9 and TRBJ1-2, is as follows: DTGVSQNPRHKITKRGQNVTFRCDPISEHNRLYWYRQTLGQGPEFLTYFQNEAQLEKSRLLSDRFSAERPKGSFSTLEIQRTEQGDSAMYLCASSPALYGYTFGSGTRLTVV.